A selection of T cell receptor beta chains follows, all from one sample in a study of Graves' ophthalmopathy and Graves' hyperthyroidism. TCRdb fed the multiplex PCR reads into MiXCR, producing one record per CDR3 protein. The sample holds about 1.1 million distinct CDR3 sequences; 35% to 45% are singletons and the top ten take more than 9.5%. Sample: peripheral blood or thyroid tissue (not recorded which). These receptors came from an adult man with Graves' hyperthyroidism. The CDR3 runs from the conserved cysteine through the conserved F or W. D genes are given only for firm matches. Some rows have no size entry. The others give once, few or many, or a class for an expanded clone.

D gene,V gene,clone size,J gene,CDR3 protein,CDR3 DNA
-,TRBV4-1,many,TRBJ1-2,CASSQEWGARGYGYTF,TGCGCCAGCAGCCAAGAATGGGGGGCCCGGGGCTATGGCTACACCTTC
-,TRBV10-3,-,TRBJ2-3,CAIRRGDTQYF,TGTGCCATAAGGAGGGGGGATACGCAGTATTTT
TRBD2,TRBV7-9,many,TRBJ2-7,CASSPSGLAGVSYEQYF,TGTGCCAGCAGCCCAAGCGGACTAGCGGGAGTTAGCTACGAGCAGTACTTC
-,TRBV5-8,few,TRBJ2-7,CASSLYSGQEASYEQYF,TGTGCCAGCAGCTTGTATTCGGGCCAGGAGGCGTCCTACGAGCAGTACTTC
TRBD2,TRBV7-2,-,TRBJ2-7,CASSLALGGRARLEQYF,TGTGCCAGCAGCTTAGCGCTCGGCGGGAGGGCCCGCCTCGAGCAGTACTTC
-,TRBV6-5,many,TRBJ2-5,CASSQQGVETQYF,TGTGCCAGCAGCCAACAGGGTGTCGAGACCCAGTACTTC
TRBD2,TRBV5-1,many,TRBJ2-2,CASSLASGVNTGELFF,TGCGCCAGCAGCTTGGCTAGCGGGGTGAACACCGGGGAGCTGTTTTTT
-,TRBV19,-,TRBJ2-7,CASSRTRTYEQYF,TGTGCCAGTAGTAGGACAAGGACCTACGAGCAGTACTTC
TRBD1,TRBV30,-,TRBJ1-2,CAWGTGGGYTF,TGTGCCTGGGGGACAGGGGGCGGCTACACCTTC
TRBD2,TRBV19,many,TRBJ2-2,CASIAGGPSGELFF,TGTGCCAGTATAGCGGGAGGGCCTTCCGGGGAGCTGTTTTTT
-,TRBV19,-,TRBJ2-7,CASSRGLSPSYEQYF,TGTGCCAGTAGTAGGGGCCTATCGCCCTCCTACGAGCAGTACTTC
-,TRBV19,-,TRBJ2-7,CASSLKWGEQYF,TGTGCCAGTAGCCTCAAATGGGGAGAGCAGTACTTC
TRBD1,TRBV7-9,many,TRBJ2-7,CASSFLAGGNEQYF,TGTGCCAGCAGCTTTTTAGCAGGGGGCAACGAGCAGTACTTC
TRBD1,TRBV7-2,many,TRBJ1-5,CASSDRVTNQPQHF,TGTGCCAGCAGCGACAGGGTTACCAATCAGCCCCAGCATTTT
-,TRBV5-6,-,TRBJ1-6,CASSGQGRRNSPLHF,TGTGCCAGCAGCGGCCAGGGACGGAGAAATTCACCCCTCCACTTT
-,TRBV12-3/TRBV12-4,many,TRBJ1-1,CATGTSSPEAFF,TGTGCCACCGGGACATCGAGCCCTGAAGCTTTCTTT
-,TRBV14,-,TRBJ2-2,CASSFSLNTGELFF,TGTGCCAGCAGCTTTTCCCTCAACACCGGGGAGCTGTTTTTT
-,TRBV7-9,many,TRBJ1-2,CASREGWDYGYTF,TGTGCCAGCCGCGAGGGGTGGGACTATGGCTACACCTTC
TRBD1,TRBV7-8,-,TRBJ1-5,CASRSGTGMILRELF,TGTGCCAGCAGGTCTGGGACAGGGATGATTCTACGGGAGCTGTTT
-,TRBV4-3,many,TRBJ1-1,CASSQDLRGGTEAFF,TGCGCCAGCAGCCAAGATCTACGGGGTGGTACTGAAGCTTTCTTT
-,TRBV20-1,many,TRBJ1-1,CSARGGFPEAFF,TGCAGTGCCAGAGGAGGGTTCCCTGAAGCTTTCTTT
-,TRBV6-5,few,TRBJ2-2,CASSRDIFNTGELFF,TGTGCCAGCAGTCGGGACATCTTTAACACCGGGGAGCTGTTTTTT
TRBD1,TRBV7-8,-,TRBJ1-2,CASRSGTGPYGYTF,TGTGCCAGCAGGTCTGGGACAGGTCCCTATGGCTACACCTTC
-,TRBV20-1,many,TRBJ1-5,CSARGGGGPQPQHF,TGCAGTGCTAGAGGGGGAGGTGGACCCCAGCCCCAGCATTTT
-,TRBV10-3,-,TRBJ1-2,CAISYSPGMGYGYTF,TGTGCCATCAGTTACTCGCCAGGGATGGGGTATGGCTACACCTTC
TRBD2,TRBV7-9,once,TRBJ2-7,CASSAARAGTYEQYF,TGTGCCAGCAGCGCTGCAAGAGCGGGGACCTACGAGCAGTACTTC
-,TRBV2,few,TRBJ2-2,CASSPGERGATGELFF,TGTGCCAGCAGCCCCGGGGAGCGCGGGGCAACAGGGGAGCTGTTTTTT
-,TRBV29-1,many,TRBJ1-1,CSVHPPRNTEAFF,TGCAGCGTCCATCCTCCAAGGAACACTGAAGCTTTCTTT
-,TRBV15,many,TRBJ1-2,CATSRDVFGTYGGYTF,TGTGCCACCAGCAGAGATGTCTTTGGGACATATGGTGGCTACACCTTC
-,TRBV7-8,many,TRBJ2-5,CASSLETQGGAGTQYF,TGTGCCAGCAGCTTAGAAACACAGGGAGGGGCGGGGACCCAGTACTTC
TRBD1,TRBV5-1,many,TRBJ1-2,CASSPQTGMVYGYTF,TGCGCCAGCAGCCCACAGACAGGGATGGTCTATGGCTACACCTTC
TRBD1,TRBV7-2,-,TRBJ1-6,CASSLRTGRDSPLHF,TGTGCCAGCAGCTTGAGGACAGGGCGGGATTCACCCCTCCACTTT
-,TRBV12-3/TRBV12-4,many,TRBJ1-1,CASSPWDAGRKAFF,TGTGCCAGCAGTCCCTGGGATGCGGGACGAAAAGCTTTCTTT
TRBD1,TRBV2,-,TRBJ1-2,CASSDRDRGAKGYTF,TGTGCCAGCAGTGACCGGGACAGGGGCGCGAAAGGCTACACCTTC
TRBD1,TRBV2,many,TRBJ2-7,CASSDEPDRAYEQYF,TGTGCCAGCAGCGATGAACCGGACAGGGCCTACGAGCAGTACTTC
TRBD2,TRBV7-9,many,TRBJ2-7,CASSVELGLAAYEQYF,TGTGCCAGCAGCGTCGAGTTGGGACTAGCGGCCTACGAGCAGTACTTC
TRBD1,TRBV6-1,few,TRBJ1-2,CASTKPGTGYGYTF,TGTGCCAGCACCAAACCCGGGACAGGATACGGCTACACCTTC
-,TRBV20-1,-,TRBJ2-2,CSARDLLGLIDTGELFF,TGCAGTGCTAGAGATTTACTAGGCCTGATCGACACCGGGGAGCTGTTTTTT
-,TRBV29-1,many,TRBJ1-5,CSVDSGSSNQPQHF,TGCAGCGTTGATTCAGGGTCGAGCAATCAGCCCCAGCATTTT
-,TRBV4-1,-,TRBJ2-7,CASSQGLGSEQYF,TGCGCCAGCAGCCAAGGATTGGGTAGCGAGCAGTACTTC
-,TRBV29-1,-,TRBJ1-3,CSVGAISGNTIYF,TGCAGCGTCGGGGCGATCTCTGGAAACACCATATATTTT
-,TRBV4-2,many,TRBJ2-5,CASSQGVGGKTQYF,TGTGCCAGCAGCCAAGGAGTGGGCGGGAAGACCCAGTACTTC
-,TRBV5-6,many,TRBJ1-1,CASSLAGGGGTEAFF,TGTGCCAGCAGCTTGGCCGGGGGAGGCGGCACTGAAGCTTTCTTT
TRBD1,TRBV7-2,-,TRBJ2-7,CASSSGTGVFYEQYF,TGTGCCAGCAGCAGCGGGACAGGGGTTTTCTACGAGCAGTACTTC
-,TRBV2,many,TRBJ2-7,CASSPERGSTYEQYF,TGTGCCAGCAGCCCCGAGAGGGGATCTACCTACGAGCAGTACTTC
-,TRBV20-1,many,TRBJ2-7,CSARSPGTYEQYF,TGCAGTGCCAGATCGCCCGGGACCTACGAGCAGTACTTC
-,TRBV20-1,-,TRBJ1-1,CTTTANTEAFF,TGCACTACGACGGCGAACACTGAAGCTTTCTTT
-,TRBV7-9,-,TRBJ2-7,CASSPRVQYEQYF,TGTGCCAGCAGCCCGAGGGTCCAATACGAGCAGTACTTC
-,TRBV11-3,-,TRBJ1-2,CASSLDGWSNYGYTF,TGTGCCAGCAGCTTAGATGGGTGGAGTAACTATGGCTACACCTTC
-,TRBV20-1,once,TRBJ1-5,CSARDRAHQPQHF,TGCAGTGCTAGAGACAGGGCCCATCAGCCCCAGCATTTT